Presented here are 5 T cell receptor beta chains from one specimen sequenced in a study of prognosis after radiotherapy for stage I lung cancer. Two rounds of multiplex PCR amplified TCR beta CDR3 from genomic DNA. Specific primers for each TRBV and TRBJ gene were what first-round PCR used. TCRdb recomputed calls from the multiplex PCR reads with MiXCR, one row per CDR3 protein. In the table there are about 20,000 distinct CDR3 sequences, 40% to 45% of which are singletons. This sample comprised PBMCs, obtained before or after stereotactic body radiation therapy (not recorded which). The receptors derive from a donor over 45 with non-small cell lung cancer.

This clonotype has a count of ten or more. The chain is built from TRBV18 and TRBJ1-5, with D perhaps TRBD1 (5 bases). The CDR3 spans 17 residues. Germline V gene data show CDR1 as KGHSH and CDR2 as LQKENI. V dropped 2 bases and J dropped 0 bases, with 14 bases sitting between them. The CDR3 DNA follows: TGTGCCAGCTCACCATGGGGGTCACGGACTAGCAATCAGCCCCAGCATTTT. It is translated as CASSPWGSRTSNQPQHF. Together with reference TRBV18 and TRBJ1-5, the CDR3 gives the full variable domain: NAGVMQNPRHLVRRRGQEARLRCSPMKGHSHVYWYRQLPEEGLKFMVYLQKENIIDESGMPKERFSAEFPKEGPSILRIQQVVRGDSAAYFCASSPWGSRTSNQPQHFGDGTRLSIL.

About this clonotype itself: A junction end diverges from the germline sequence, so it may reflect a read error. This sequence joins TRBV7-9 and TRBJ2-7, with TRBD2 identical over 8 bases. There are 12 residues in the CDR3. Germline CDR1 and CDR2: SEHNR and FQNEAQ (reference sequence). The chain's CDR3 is CASSLLADEHYF. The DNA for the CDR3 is TGTGCCAGCAGCCTACTAGCGGACGAGCATTACTTC. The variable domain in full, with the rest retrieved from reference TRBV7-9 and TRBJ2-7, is DTGVSQNPRHKITKRGQNVTFRCDPISEHNRLYWYRQTLGQGPEFLTYFQNEAQLEKSRLLSDRFSAERPKGSFSTLEIQRTEQGDSAMYLCASSLLADEHYFGPGTRLTVT.

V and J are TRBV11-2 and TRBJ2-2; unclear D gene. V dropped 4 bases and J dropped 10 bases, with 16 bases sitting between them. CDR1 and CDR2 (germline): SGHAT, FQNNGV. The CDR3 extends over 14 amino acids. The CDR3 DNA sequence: TGTGCCAGCAGCTACGATATTAACACAAAGGAGCTGTTTTTT. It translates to CASSYDINTKELFF.

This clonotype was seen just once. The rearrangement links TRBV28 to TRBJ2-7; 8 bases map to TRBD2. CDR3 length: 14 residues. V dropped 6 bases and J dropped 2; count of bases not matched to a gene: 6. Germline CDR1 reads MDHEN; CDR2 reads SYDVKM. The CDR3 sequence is CASRLAGRTYEQYF. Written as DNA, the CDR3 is TGTGCCAGCAGGTTAGCGGGACGGACCTACGAGCAGTACTTC.

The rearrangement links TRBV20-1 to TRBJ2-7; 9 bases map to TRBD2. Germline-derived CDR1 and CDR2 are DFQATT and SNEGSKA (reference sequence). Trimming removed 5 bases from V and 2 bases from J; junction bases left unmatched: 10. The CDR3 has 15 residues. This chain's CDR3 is CSAPPSAGGTYEQYF. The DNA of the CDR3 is TGCAGTGCTCCCCCCTCTGCGGGAGGGACCTACGAGCAGTACTTC.